A single sample gave rise to the 27 T cell receptor beta chains below, sequenced in a study of tumor-infiltrating lymphocytes in primary liver carcinoma. The template, roughly 550 ng total RNA, yielded TCR beta cDNA made with a constant-region primer. Three nested multiplex PCR rounds, a slightly modified ARM-PCR method, built the TCR beta libraries. Researchers ran the first two PCR rounds for around 10 cycles each with TRBV1-TRBV30 forward primers and a C-beta reverse primer. TCRdb re-analysed the multiplex PCR reads in MiXCR, keeping a single row per CDR3 protein. The sample yields 300,000 to 350,000 distinct CDR3 sequences, approximately 64% seen once. Blood RNA was derived from unsorted whole blood, and germline DNA was extracted too. Material: peripheral blood. The receptors here all came from a man in his forties with primary liver carcinoma and hepatitis B virus infection.

This clonotype was observed a few times. This chain joins TRBV5-1 and TRBJ2-1; TRBD2 matches at 10 bases. The germline CDR1 and CDR2 sequences are SGHRS and YFSETQ. Unmatched junction bases numbered 5, after V lost 5 bases and J lost 9 bases. CDR3 length equals 13 residues. In DNA, the CDR3 is TGCGCCAGCAGAATAGCGGGAGGAAGTGAGCAGTTCTTC. Protein product: CASRIAGGSEQFF.

This chain joins TRBV11-2 and TRBJ2-5; 7 bases map to TRBD1. The CDR3 is 13 amino acids. V lost 7 bases to trimming and J lost 4 bases; unmatched junction nucleotides: 6. Germline values: CDR1 SGHAT, CDR2 FQNNGV. The CDR3 sequence is CASNLDRVETQYF. The CDR3 bases are TGTGCCAGCAACCTAGACAGGGTAGAGACCCAGTACTTC. The whole variable domain, filled in from reference TRBV11-2 and TRBJ2-5, reads EAGVAQSPRYKIIEKRQSVAFWCNPISGHATLYWYQQILGQGPKLLIQFQNNGVVDDSQLPKDRFSAERLKGVDSTLKIQPAKLEDSAVYLCASNLDRVETQYFGPGTRLLVL.

The chain carries TRBV11-2 and TRBJ2-5; 9 nucleotides line up with TRBD1. The CDR3 consists of 14 residues. Losses at the gene ends were 5 bases for V and 14 bases for J; bases not matched to a gene: 15. Germline V gene sequence: CDR1 SGHAT, CDR2 FQNNGV. The DNA for the CDR3 is TGTGCCAGCAGCGTCACAGGGGGCCAGGAGACTCATTACTTC. Its protein product is CASSVTGGQETHYF.

Comments on this clonotype: A much larger clone lies a single base off, so this may be a read error. Likely a read error: the CDR3 ends without its conserved phenylalanine or tryptophan. This chain links TRBV11-2 with TRBJ2-7, with 10 bases that match TRBD1. The germline V gene has CDR1 SGHAT and CDR2 FQNNGV. V shed 1 base, J shed 4 bases, and the junction held 7 bases outside the gene matches. The CDR3 consists of 16 residues. CDR3 in amino acids: CASSLGTGGLGYEQYL. The CDR3 nucleotides read TGTGCCAGCAGCTTAGGGACAGGGGGACTCGGTTACGAGCAGTACCTC.

The gene calls are TRBV19 and TRBJ1-5, with D perhaps TRBD1 (5 bases). V shed 5 bases and J shed 7 bases, with 12 bases lying between them. Germline loops: CDR1 LNHDA, CDR2 SQIVND (reference sequence). This CDR3 has 13 residues. This chain's CDR3 is CASSSMGRQPQHF. CDR3 in DNA: TGTGCCAGTAGTTCCATGGGGCGACAGCCCCAGCATTTT. Looking up the rest from reference TRBV19 and TRBJ1-5 gives the full variable domain: DGGITQSPKYLFRKEGQNVTLSCEQNLNHDAMYWYRQDPGQGLRLIYYSQIVNDFQKGDIAEGYSVSREKKESFPLTVTSAQKNPTAFYLCASSSMGRQPQHFGDGTRLSIL.

This sequence joins TRBV11-2 and TRBJ2-7; D unclear. Germline values: CDR1 SGHAT, CDR2 FQNNGV. V was clipped by 5 bases and J by 2 bases, with 16 bases between them. The CDR3 runs 15 residues. The CDR3 nucleotides are TGTGCCAGCAGCCGTCGGGCTCACCAAGCCTACGAGCAGTACTTC. It specifies CASSRRAHQAYEQYF.

The table lists this clonotype with a count of one. The chain employs TRBV5-6 and TRBJ1-3; no definite D call. The CDR3 contains 15 residues. Germline CDR1 is SGHDT and CDR2 is YYEEEE. The germline V and J ends were trimmed by 3 bases and 2 bases, with 12 bases remaining between them. CDR3 amino acids: CASSSNTSPGNTIYF. The CDR3 DNA reads as TGTGCCAGCAGCTCTAATACAAGCCCTGGAAACACCATATATTTT.

The V and J genes are TRBV5-1 and TRBJ2-2; no clear D gene. Trimming removed 0 bases at V and 6 bases at J, with 15 bases between. In germline, CDR1 is SGHRS, CDR2 YFSETQ. CDR3 length equals 16 residues. The CDR3 loop reads CASSLAGLVGAGELFF. The CDR3 nucleotides are TGCGCCAGCAGCTTGGCCGGGCTAGTTGGGGCCGGGGAGCTGTTTTTT.

On this clonotype itself: Since no conserved phenylalanine or tryptophan closes the CDR3, a read error is the likely cause. The gene calls are TRBV11-2 and TRBJ2-3; D call uncertain. The CDR3 consists of 20 residues. In germline, CDR1 is SGHAT, CDR2 FQNNGV. Deletions cut 5 bases from V and 0 bases from J, with 27 bases between. CDR3 amino acids: CASSPQTVAAQRPSTDTQYY. DNA for the CDR3: TGTGCCAGCAGCCCACAAACGGTCGCGGCCCAACGCCCCAGCACAGATACGCAGTATTAT.

CDR3 in DNA: TGTGCCAGCAGCTTAGATTCCGTCGGATTGGGGTACTACAATGAGCAGTTCTTC. It is translated as CASSLDSVGLGYYNEQFF. V usage is TRBV11-2 and J usage is TRBJ2-1; no clear D. Germline loops: CDR1 SGHAT, CDR2 FQNNGV. CDR3 length: 18 amino acids. Trimming shortened V by 0 bases and J by 3 bases, and 18 bases separated the two germline ends.

The genes are TRBV12-3 or TRBV12-4 and TRBJ2-2; unclear D gene. The CDR3 has 14 amino acids. Trimming took off 3 bases at V and 0 bases at J, with 5 bases between the two ends. The CDR3 coding sequence is TGTGCCAGCAGTTTCTCCGCGAACACCGGGGAGCTGTTTTTT. Residues: CASSFSANTGELFF.

This chain joins TRBV11-2 and TRBJ2-1, with a possible D match to TRBD1 (6 bases). V was shortened by 7 bases and J by 5 bases, with 15 bases between the two germline ends. CDR1 SGHAT and CDR2 FQNNGV come from the germline V gene. The CDR3 sequence is 14 residues long. The CDR3 here is CASNRRPGDNEQFF. The CDR3 DNA reads as TGTGCCAGCAACCGCCGACCAGGGGACAATGAGCAGTTCTTC.

In regard to this clonotype: One end of the junction varies from germline; a read error may be responsible. The chain links TRBV11-2 to TRBJ2-1; D not certain. Germline V lookup: CDR1 SGHAT, CDR2 FQNNGV. The CDR3 is 14 residues long. Here the CDR3 reads CVSSPRWLRNEQFF. DNA for the CDR3: TGTGTCAGCAGCCCGAGATGGCTCCGGAATGAGCAGTTCTTC. Full variable domain (missing parts from reference TRBV11-2 and TRBJ2-1): EAGVAQSPRYKIIEKRQSVAFWCNPISGHATLYWYQQILGQGPKLLIQFQNNGVVDDSQLPKDRFSAERLKGVDSTLKIQPAKLEDSAVYLCVSSPRWLRNEQFFGPGTRLTVL.

The chain uses TRBV12-3 or TRBV12-4 and TRBJ2-3, with 8 bases identical to TRBD2. The CDR3 totals 16 residues. Losses at the gene ends were 7 bases for V and 1 base for J; bases not matched to a gene: 10. The DNA for the CDR3 is TGTGCCAGCATCTCGGGGGGGAGCGGGGGCACAGATACGCAGTATTTT. Its translation: CASISGGSGGTDTQYF.

Comments on this clonotype: A much larger clone sits a single nucleotide away, making a read error possible. The chain recombines TRBV6-2 or TRBV6-3 with TRBJ2-7, with D tentatively TRBD1 or TRBD2 (6 bases each). The CDR3 contains 12 residues. Germline V gene sequence: CDR1 MNHEY, CDR2 SVGEGT. V shed 6 bases and J shed 5 bases, with 11 bases lying between them. This CDR3 is CASRAGHHEQYF. The CDR3 DNA reads TGTGCCAGCAGGGCGGGACACCACGAGCAGTACTTC.

Points on this clonotype: A much larger clone differs from this one at a single base, so this may be a read error. The genes are TRBV4-1 and TRBJ1-4; D uncertain. The CDR3 covers 14 residues. Per germline, CDR1 MGHRA and CDR2 YSYEKL. In nucleotides, the CDR3 is TGCGCCAGCATCCAAGAATGGGCTAATGAAAAACTGTTTTTT. Residues: CASIQEWANEKLFF.

As regards this clonotype: A read error is possible here, since a much larger clone lies one base away. This rearrangement joins TRBV6-5 to TRBJ2-2; tentative D call: TRBD2 (5 bases). Germline CDR1 MNHEY, CDR2 SVGAGI. The CDR3 sequence is 14 residues long. The CDR3 DNA follows: TGTGTCAGCAGTTACTCGGGGAGCTCGGGGGAGCTGTTTTTT. Amino acids: CVSSYSGSSGELFF.

Comments on this clonotype: Since a much larger clone is just one base distant, this may be a read error. The V and J genes are TRBV6-6 and TRBJ2-3, with 10 bases lining up with TRBD1. The CDR3 covers 19 residues. Germline CDR1 MNHNY, CDR2 SVGAGI (reference sequence). J lost 0 bases, V lost 5 bases, and 14 bases had no gene match. The CDR3 spells CASSHQSGTGVPSTDTQYF. The CDR3 DNA reads TGTGCCAGCAGTCACCAATCCGGGACAGGGGTTCCGAGCACAGATACGCAGTATTTT.

This clonotype was detected only a few times. Given a much more abundant clone one base away, this may be a read error. The chain couples TRBV6-6 to TRBJ2-2, with unresolved D. Trimming took 8 bases from V and 1 from J, leaving 8 bases between them. CDR1 and CDR2 (germline): MNHNY, SVGAGI (reference sequence). The CDR3 length is 13 residues. The CDR3 loop reads CASPRGNTGELFF. DNA for the CDR3: TGTGCCAGCCCCCGAGGGAACACCGGGGAGCTGTTTTTT.

This clonotype was seen more than once but under ten times. The rearrangement uses TRBV5-4 and TRBJ1-1, with TRBD1 matching over 8 bases. Germline CDR1 SGHNT, CDR2 YYREEE (reference sequence). This CDR3 spans 15 amino acids. J gave up 5 bases and V 9 bases, and 15 bases lay outside the gene matches. The CDR3, as DNA: TGTGCCACAAATGGGCAGGGGGCTAGAGGGACTGAAGCTTTCTTT. Translation gives CATNGQGARGTEAFF. Drawing the rest from reference TRBV5-4 and TRBJ1-1, the complete variable domain is ETGVTQSPTHLIKTRGQQVTLRCSSQSGHNTVSWYQQALGQGPQFIFQYYREEENGRGNFPPRFSGLQFPNYSSELNVNALELDDSALYLCATNGQGARGTEAFFGQGTRLTVV.

Details on this clonotype: The germline gene is not matched at one end of the junction; a read error may be the cause. The chain joins TRBV11-2 to TRBJ1-2, with D maybe TRBD1 (5 bases). The V gene's germline CDR1 is SGHAT and CDR2 FQNNGV. The CDR3 has 14 residues. CDR3 amino acids: CTSSLQGLNYGYIF. CDR3 bases: TGTACCAGCAGTCTTCAGGGCCTTAACTATGGCTACATCTTC. Full variable domain (rest looked up from reference TRBV11-2 and TRBJ1-2): EAGVAQSPRYKIIEKRQSVAFWCNPISGHATLYWYQQILGQGPKLLIQFQNNGVVDDSQLPKDRFSAERLKGVDSTLKIQPAKLEDSAVYLCTSSLQGLNYGYIFGSGTRLTVV.

This clonotype has only one observation. The chain joins TRBV5-4 to TRBJ2-1, with 7 bases matching TRBD1. V was clipped by 4 bases and J by 4 bases; unmatched bases: 11. CDR1 SGHNT and CDR2 YYREEE come from the germline V gene (reference sequence). The CDR3 has 16 amino acids. CDR3 protein: CASSLSRGGGYNEQFF. CDR3 bases: TGTGCCAGCAGCCTATCGAGAGGGGGCGGGTACAATGAGCAGTTCTTC.

Worth noting for this clonotype: Given a much more abundant clone one base away, this may be a read error. The chain uses TRBV10-2 and TRBJ2-1; D gene unclear. The length of the CDR3 is 14 residues. V dropped 1 base and J dropped 4 bases, with 8 bases sitting between them. From germline, CDR1 is WSHSY and CDR2 SAAADI. The CDR3 nucleotides are TGCGCCAGCAGTGAGTTGCCTGTGTACAATGAGCAGTTCTTC. Its protein product is CASSELPVYNEQFF.

This clonotype showed up just once. A junction boundary mismatches the germline segment, possibly from a read error. The chain combines TRBV11-2 with TRBJ2-5, with D maybe TRBD2 (5 bases). The CDR3 consists of 18 residues. The germline V gene encodes CDR1 SGHAT and CDR2 FQNNGV. CDR3 DNA: TGCGCCAGCAGCTTAGCGAGGCTAGCCCTGGGAAAAGGAGAGACCCAGTACTTC. It codes for CASSLARLALGKGETQYF.

As to this clonotype: One end of the junction is discordant with germline, which a read error may explain. V is TRBV11-3 and J is TRBJ2-2; D gene uncertain. This CDR3 has 14 amino acids. Germline CDR1 and CDR2: SGHNT and YENEEA. The DNA of the CDR3 is TGTGCCAGCGGCTCGGTATCTCACACCAGGGAGCTGTTTTTT. Translating gives CASGSVSHTRELFF.

The chain couples TRBV6-6 to TRBJ2-7, with D perhaps TRBD2 (5 bases). The ends were cut back, 6 bases at V and 7 bases at J, with 19 bases in the middle. The CDR3 is made up of 14 amino acids. Germline loops: CDR1 MNHNY, CDR2 SVGAGI (reference sequence). The CDR3 protein is CASSFTGSPGEQYF. The CDR3 DNA is TGTGCCAGCAGCTTTACGGGATCACCGGGGGAGCAGTACTTC.

This clonotype was seen only a few times. The rearrangement joins TRBV12-5 to TRBJ2-3, with 8 bases aligning to TRBD2. CDR1 is LGHNT and CDR2 is FRNRAP in the germline V gene. With V trimmed by 4 bases and J by 4 bases, 7 bases remained unmatched. The CDR3 totals 15 residues. CDR3 coding DNA: TGTGCTAGTGGTTCATTAGCGGGACCCGCAGATACGCAGTATTTT. Residues: CASGSLAGPADTQYF.